This T cell receptor (beta chain) stems from a study of blood T cell repertoires in COVID-19. Study information: Material from acute and convalescent COVID-19 was sourced from the United States, Italy and Spain. T cells, B-cell-depleted T cells, or PBMCs supplied cDNA or gDNA.

Authors' analysis steps: Nucleated cell number was recorded as an estimate derived from reference gene primer amplification. Clones were sequenced by immunoSEQ multiplex PCR, and TCRdb holds only the in-frame ones, with some missing. From that table come the V and J calls and clone size; the DNA was used to work out D and trimming. The data show tens of thousands of clones, 90% to 95% seen once. Germline CDR1 LGHNT, CDR2 FRNRAP. The CDR3 runs to 15 residues. With 1 base clipped from V and 8 bases from J, the junction kept 6 bases outside the gene matches. This sequence was found in a man aged 45-65 years with acute or convalescent COVID-19. The V and J genes are TRBV12-5 and TRBJ2-1; 9 nucleotides align to TRBD2. Specimen: peripheral blood. CDR3 DNA sequence: TGTGCTAGTGGTTTGGGTCTAGCGGGAACCTATGAGCAGTTCTTC. Protein: CASGLGLAGTYEQFF.